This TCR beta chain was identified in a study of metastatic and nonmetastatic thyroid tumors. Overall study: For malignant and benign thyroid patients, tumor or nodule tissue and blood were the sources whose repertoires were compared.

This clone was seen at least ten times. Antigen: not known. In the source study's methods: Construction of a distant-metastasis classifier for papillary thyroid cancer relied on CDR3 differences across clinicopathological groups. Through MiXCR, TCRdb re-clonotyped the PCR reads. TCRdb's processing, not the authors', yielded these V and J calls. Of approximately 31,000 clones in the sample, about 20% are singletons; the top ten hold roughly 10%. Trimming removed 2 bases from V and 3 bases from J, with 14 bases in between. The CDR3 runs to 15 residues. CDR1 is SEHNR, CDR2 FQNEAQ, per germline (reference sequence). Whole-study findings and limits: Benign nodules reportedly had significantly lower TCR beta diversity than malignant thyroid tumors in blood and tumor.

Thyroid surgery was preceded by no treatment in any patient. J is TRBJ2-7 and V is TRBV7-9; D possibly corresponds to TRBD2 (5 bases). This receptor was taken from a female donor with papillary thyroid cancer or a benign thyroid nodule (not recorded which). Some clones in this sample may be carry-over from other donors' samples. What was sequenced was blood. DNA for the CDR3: TGTGCCAGCAGCTTATCCGGACTGGGGATCTACGAGCAGTACTTC. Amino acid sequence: CASSLSGLGIYEQYF.